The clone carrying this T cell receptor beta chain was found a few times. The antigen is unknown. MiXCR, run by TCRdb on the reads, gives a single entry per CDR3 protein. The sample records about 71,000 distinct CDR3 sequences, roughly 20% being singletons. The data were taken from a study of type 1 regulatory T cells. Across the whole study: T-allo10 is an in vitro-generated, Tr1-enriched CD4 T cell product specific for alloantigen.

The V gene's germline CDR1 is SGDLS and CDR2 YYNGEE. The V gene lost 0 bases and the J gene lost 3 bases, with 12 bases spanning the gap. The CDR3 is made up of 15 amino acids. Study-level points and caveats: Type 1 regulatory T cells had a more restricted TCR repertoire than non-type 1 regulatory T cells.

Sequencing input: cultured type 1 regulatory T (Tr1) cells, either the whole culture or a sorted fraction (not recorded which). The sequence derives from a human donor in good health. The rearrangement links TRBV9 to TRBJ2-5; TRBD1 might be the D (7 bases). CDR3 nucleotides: TGTGCCAGCAGCGTAGATGGCAGGGGGGAAGAGACCCAGTACTTC. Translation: CASSVDGRGEETQYF.